This T cell receptor (beta chain) was captured in a study of CD8+ T cells in alopecia areata. This clone came up a few times. In each case, RNA was isolated and then reverse transcribed into cDNA as the sequencing template. TCRdb's copy holds only in-frame clones and misses some; the assay was immunoSEQ multiplex PCR. The sample records about 130,000 clones, roughly 58% being singletons. This CDR3 has 13 amino acids. Per the germline V gene, CDR1 is GTSNPN and CDR2 is SVGIG (reference sequence). Trimming removed 5 bases from V and 4 bases from J, with 14 bases in between. This receptor was identified in a human donor with alopecia areata. The chain links TRBV30 to TRBJ1-1, with TRBD1 as a possible D gene (6 bases). The sequences come from CD4+ T cells sorted from blood, collected at week 0. The CDR3 region has the DNA TGTGCCTGGGAGAGGGGGGCTGGCACTGAAGCTTTCTTT. It yields the protein CAWERGAGTEAFF.